Listed here are 14 T cell receptor beta chains from one sample, sequenced in a study of cytomegalovirus exposure and HLA in healthy donors. The PCR contained 60 Vbeta and 13 Jbeta primers. Some clones are missing from TCRdb's copy, which holds only in-frame ones; the method was immunoSEQ multiplex PCR. This sample carries 150,000 to 200,000 clones, roughly 80% of them seen once, and the ten largest clones take 3.1%. Sequencing was carried out using PBMCs. These receptor sequences come from a female donor in good health and CMV-seronegative.

The gene calls are TRBV25-1 and TRBJ2-1, with TRBD1 as a possible D gene (6 bases). Trimming removed 8 bases at V and 2 bases at J, with 16 bases between. CDR3 length: 15 residues. Germline-derived CDR1 and CDR2 are MGHDK and SYGVNS. The CDR3 DNA reads as TGTGCCAGCCTTTCCCCCGGGACACCCTACAATGAGCAGTTCTTC. Translation: CASLSPGTPYNEQFF.

DNA for the CDR3: TGTGCCAGTATGGGGGCCGCAACTAATGAAAAACTGTTTTTT. Protein sequence: CASMGAATNEKLFF. The gene calls are TRBV19 and TRBJ1-4, with D tentatively TRBD1 (6 bases). Trimming took off 7 bases at V and 0 bases at J, with 9 bases between the two ends. There are 14 residues in the CDR3. Germline V gives CDR1 LNHDA, CDR2 SQIVND (reference sequence).

This clone was detected a few times. The rearrangement links TRBV6-5 to TRBJ1-2; 8 bases fit TRBD1. The CDR3 extends over 15 amino acids. The germline V gene encodes CDR1 MNHEY and CDR2 SVGAGI. V was pared by 5 bases and J by 3 bases, with 8 bases of the junction left unmatched. In DNA form, the CDR3 reads TGTGCCAGCAGTGTGAAGGACAGGGTCTACTATGGCTACACCTTC. This encodes CASSVKDRVYYGYTF.

The chain is built from TRBV7-2 and TRBJ2-3, with 7 bases matching TRBD1. Per the germline V gene, CDR1 is SGHTA and CDR2 is FQGNSA. With V trimmed by 3 bases and J by 0 bases, 9 bases remained unmatched. The CDR3 spans 17 residues. The CDR3 loop reads CASSFVFGTVSTDTQYF. DNA for the CDR3: TGTGCCAGCAGCTTTGTGTTTGGGACAGTTAGCACAGATACGCAGTATTTT.

V and J are TRBV6-1 and TRBJ1-2; no clear D. This CDR3 has 14 residues. From germline, CDR1 is MNHNS and CDR2 SASEGT. Trimming removed 4 bases from V and 4 bases from J, with 13 bases in between. CDR3 amino acids: CASSAGSDFYGYTF. The CDR3 region has the DNA TGTGCCAGCAGTGCGGGAAGCGATTTCTATGGCTACACCTTC.

V usage is TRBV6-6 and J usage is TRBJ2-7; D remains ambiguous. The CDR3 extends over 12 amino acids. V was shortened by 0 bases and J by 7 bases, with 7 bases between the two germline ends. CDR1 is MNHNY, CDR2 SVGAGI, per germline (reference sequence). CDR3 sequence: CASSYSSEEQYF. The CDR3 bases are TGTGCCAGCAGTTACTCGTCGGAGGAGCAGTACTTC.

The genes are TRBV7-9 and TRBJ1-1; 8 positions agree with TRBD1. The CDR3 consists of 13 residues. Germline V lookup: CDR1 SEHNR, CDR2 FQNEAQ (reference sequence). The ends lost 5 bases at V and 3 bases at J; junction bases unmatched: 2. The CDR3 spells CASSSRGHTEAFF. The CDR3 bases are TGTGCCAGCAGCAGCAGGGGGCACACTGAAGCTTTCTTT.

This chain links TRBV4-2 with TRBJ1-4, with TRBD1 matching 9 bases. CDR1 is LGHNA, CDR2 YNFKEQ, per germline. With V trimmed by 2 bases and J by 8 bases, 9 bases remained unmatched. The CDR3 runs 16 residues. The CDR3, as DNA: TGTGCCAGCAGCCAACAGGACAGGGGATGGGAAGAAAAACTGTTTTTT. It yields the protein CASSQQDRGWEEKLFF.

The CDR3 protein is CALDTDYGYTF. Written as DNA, the CDR3 is TGTGCCTTGGACACGGACTATGGCTACACCTTC. V gene TRBV30 combines with J gene TRBJ1-2; D is perhaps TRBD1 (5 bases). The V and J ends lost 7 bases and 3 bases respectively, with 9 bases between them. From germline, CDR1 is GTSNPN and CDR2 SVGIG (reference sequence). The CDR3 contains 11 residues.

The chain uses TRBV6-1 and TRBJ2-7; D ambiguous. The V end was cut by 2 bases, the J end by 3 bases, with 14 bases between. CDR3 length: 15 residues. The V gene's germline CDR1 is MNHNS and CDR2 SASEGT. The CDR3 DNA is TGTGCCAGCAGTGAAACTCTAAACCCAGGCTACGAGCAGTACTTC. This gives the protein CASSETLNPGYEQYF.

The rearrangement links TRBV4-2 to TRBJ2-3; 7 nucleotides match TRBD2. The CDR3 totals 17 residues. The ends lost 0 bases at V and 5 bases at J; junction bases unmatched: 11. CDR1 is LGHNA, CDR2 YNFKEQ, per germline. CDR3 sequence: CASSQDGLAEAGDTQYF. The CDR3, as DNA: TGTGCCAGCAGCCAAGATGGCCTAGCGGAAGCTGGAGATACGCAGTATTTT.

V is TRBV19 and J is TRBJ1-4; D possibly corresponds to TRBD1 (5 bases). Germline CDR1 and CDR2: LNHDA and SQIVND (reference sequence). The length of the CDR3 is 13 residues. V lost 8 bases and J lost 0, with 7 bases in between. This CDR3 is CASGATTNEKLFF. The DNA for the CDR3 is TGTGCCAGTGGGGCCACAACTAATGAAAAACTGTTTTTT.

Of note for this clone: Other nucleotide sequences in the sample specify the same CDR3. The genes are TRBV19 and TRBJ1-6; D is undetermined. Germline V gives CDR1 LNHDA, CDR2 SQIVND (reference sequence). This CDR3 contains 16 residues. The ends were cut back, 5 bases at V and 7 bases at J, with 18 bases in the middle. Here the CDR3 DNA reads TGTGCCAGTAGTCAACCCACCGCCAGGCGAAATTCACCCCTCCACTTT. Its translation is CASSQPTARRNSPLHF.

V gene TRBV9 combines with J gene TRBJ1-6; D remains ambiguous. V lost 1 base, J lost 12 bases, and 8 bases lay in between. Germline CDR1 reads SGDLS; CDR2 reads YYNGEE. CDR3 length: 12 amino acids. DNA for the CDR3: TGTGCCAGCAGCGTATCCGGGTTACCCCTCCACTTT. Amino acids: CASSVSGLPLHF. Using reference TRBV9 and TRBJ1-6 for the parts outside the CDR3, the full variable domain is DSGVTQTPKHLITATGQRVTLRCSPRSGDLSVYWYQQSLDQGLQFLIQYYNGEERAKGNILERFSAQQFPDLHSELNLSSLELGDSALYFCASSVSGLPLHFGNGTRLTVT.